The sequence of this T cell receptor beta chain was determined in a study of beta chain features in type 1 diabetes. Background on the study: Cell yields, age and gender were similar between patients and healthy donors. Whole-study results and caveats: Shorter templates might be favored by PCR, and equally so in patients and in controls.

This clone appeared a few times. Its specificity is not known. CD4+ naive, central memory, regulatory and stem cell-like memory cells were sorted via CD45RO/CCR7/CD25/CD127/CD95/CD27. From germline, CDR1 is SQVTM and CDR2 ANQGSEA. The length of the CDR3 is 13 residues. The J segment lost 1 base and the V segment lost 8 bases, leaving 5 bases of the junction unmatched. Every bit of the isolated RNA underwent reverse transcription, so sequencing read expressed TCRB transcripts. The repertoire was sequenced with immunoSEQ multiplex PCR; TCRdb's copy has only in-frame clones and lacks some. The top ten clones hold 0.06% to 0.07% of a sample with hundreds of thousands of clones, 30% of them seen once.

Input material: naive CD4+ T cells from blood. This receptor was obtained from a man between 18 and 35 years old in good health. The V gene is TRBV29-1, the J gene TRBJ1-1; 9 nucleotides align to TRBD1. CDR3 in amino acids: CSSPGQGNTEAFF. CDR3 nucleotide sequence: TGCAGCTCACCGGGACAGGGGAACACTGAAGCTTTCTTT.